The clone carrying this TCR beta chain was seen a single time. This record belongs to a study of OX40 agonist ivuxolimab in advanced cancers. As for the study in general: Ivuxolimab doses were 0.01, 0.1, 0.3, 1.5, 3 or 10 mg/kg every 2 weeks. One hepatocellular carcinoma and a couple of cutaneous melanoma patients partially responded. Under the entry rules, prior anti-PD-1, anti-PD-L1 or anti-CTLA-4 therapy was allowed, and roughly 43% had some.

This CDR3 is 16 amino acids long. V lost 0 bases and J 4 bases, leaving 13 bases between the germline ends. Germline CDR1 SGHRS, CDR2 YFSETQ. Assay used: immunoSEQ multiplex PCR; TCRdb lists only in-frame clones, some missing. Of approximately 86,000 clones listed, 92% are singletons. The rearrangement links TRBV5-1 to TRBJ2-2; tentatively, D is TRBD2 (5 bases). This TCR came from an adult with an advanced solid tumor such as melanoma, head and neck, liver or kidney cancer. Here the sequenced sample was CD4+ or CD8+ T cells sorted from blood, taken in a trial of the OX40 agonist ivuxolimab. The CDR3 here is CASSLGEFSSTGELFF. CDR3 coding DNA: TGCGCCAGCAGCTTGGGGGAGTTTTCGAGCACCGGGGAGCTGTTTTTT.